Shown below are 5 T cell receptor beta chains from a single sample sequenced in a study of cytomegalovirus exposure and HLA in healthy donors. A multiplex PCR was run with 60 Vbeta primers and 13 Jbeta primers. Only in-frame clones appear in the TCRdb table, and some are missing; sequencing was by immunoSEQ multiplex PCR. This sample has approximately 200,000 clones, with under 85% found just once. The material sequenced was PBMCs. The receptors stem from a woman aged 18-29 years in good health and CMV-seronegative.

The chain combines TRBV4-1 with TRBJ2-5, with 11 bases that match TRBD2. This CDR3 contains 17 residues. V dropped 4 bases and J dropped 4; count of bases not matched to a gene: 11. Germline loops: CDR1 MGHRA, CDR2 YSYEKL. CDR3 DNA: TGCGCCAGCAGCCTCGTGGTAGCGGGGGGGCTAGGAGAGACCCAGTACTTC. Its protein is CASSLVVAGGLGETQYF.

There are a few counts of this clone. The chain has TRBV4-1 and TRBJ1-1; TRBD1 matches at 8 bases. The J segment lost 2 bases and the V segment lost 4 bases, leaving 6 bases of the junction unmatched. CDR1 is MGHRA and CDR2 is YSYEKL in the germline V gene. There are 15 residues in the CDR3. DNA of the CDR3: TGCGCCAGCAGCCCAGGACAGGGCCTAAACACTGAAGCTTTCTTT. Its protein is CASSPGQGLNTEAFF.

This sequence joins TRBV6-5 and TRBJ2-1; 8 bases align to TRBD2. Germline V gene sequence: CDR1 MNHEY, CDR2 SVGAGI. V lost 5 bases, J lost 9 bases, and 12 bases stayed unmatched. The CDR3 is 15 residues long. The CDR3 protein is CASSARAGVGSEQFF. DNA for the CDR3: TGTGCCAGCAGTGCCCGAGCGGGAGTGGGGAGTGAGCAGTTCTTC.

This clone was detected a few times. CDR3 sequence (DNA): TGTGCCAGCCGAACCCTAGCGGACCCCTCCGGGGAGCTGTTTTTT. Its protein product is CASRTLADPSGELFF. The J gene is TRBJ2-2, the V gene TRBV27; TRBD2 matches 7 bases. CDR3 size: 15 residues. The V gene's germline CDR1 is MNHEY and CDR2 SMNVEV (reference sequence). V dropped 8 bases and J dropped 6; count of bases not matched to a gene: 12.

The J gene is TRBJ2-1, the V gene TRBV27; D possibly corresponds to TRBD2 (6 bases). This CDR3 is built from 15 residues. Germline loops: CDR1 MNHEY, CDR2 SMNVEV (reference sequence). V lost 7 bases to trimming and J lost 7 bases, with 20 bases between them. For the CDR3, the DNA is TGTGCCAGCACAAAAGAGCGGGCTATCATGAATGAGCAGTTCTTC. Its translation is CASTKERAIMNEQFF.